In its sample, the clone carrying this TCR beta chain ranks as medium-sized. Its specificity is not known. The Oncomine TCR Beta short-read assay was applied to DNA of cultured CD4+ T cells. MiXCR was run by TCRdb on the PCR reads, yielding one entry per CDR3 protein. The sample lists approximately 17,000 distinct CDR3 sequences; roughly 31% were seen once. This entry belongs to a study of vaccination and CD4 T cells after COVID-19. The germline gives CDR1 SGHTA, CDR2 FQGNSA. The V and J ends lost 1 base and 4 bases respectively, with 4 bases between them. This CDR3 spans 12 amino acids. Treatment defined: approximately 9-day PBMC culture with coronavirus spike peptide pools or control peptides (ViraFEST assay).

The material sequenced was cultured CD4+ T cells from blood. This TCR derives from a human donor with COVID-19. The J gene is TRBJ1-2, the V gene TRBV7-2; D uncertain. The CDR3 DNA follows: TGTGCCAGCAGCTTAGGGGGCTATGGCTACACCTTC. Protein: CASSLGGYGYTF.